Below, 10 T cell receptor beta chains from the same sample are listed, as sequenced in a study of shared clonotypes between healthy human individuals. Method: immunoSEQ multiplex PCR; TCRdb's copy keeps in-frame clones and lacks some. The data hold about 480,000 clones, with 79% observed a single time. Material for sequencing was PBMCs. All receptors derive from a middle-aged woman in good health. Some clones in this sample may be carry-over from other donors' samples.

This chain joins TRBV9 and TRBJ2-3; no definite D call. Trimming took 2 bases from V and 0 from J, leaving 13 bases between them. Germline V gives CDR1 SGDLS, CDR2 YYNGEE. CDR3 length: 16 amino acids. CDR3 coding DNA: TGTGCCAGCAGCGTCTTGAGTGGGGTGAGCACAGATACGCAGTATTTT. It codes for CASSVLSGVSTDTQYF.

This clone was observed a handful of times. The gene calls are TRBV5-4 and TRBJ2-1, with D hard to call. There are 15 residues in the CDR3. The germline V gene has CDR1 SGHNT and CDR2 YYREEE (reference sequence). V lost 0 bases and J lost 5, with 12 bases in between. CDR3 residues: CASSLESGRNNEQFF. CDR3 DNA sequence: TGTGCCAGCAGCTTGGAGTCAGGCCGAAACAATGAGCAGTTCTTC.

In its sample, this clone was seen once. The chain combines TRBV6-5 with TRBJ2-6; D is unresolved. Germline lookup yields CDR1 MNHEY and CDR2 SVGAGI. This CDR3 has 16 amino acids. The germline V and J ends were trimmed by 4 bases and 0 bases, with 10 bases remaining between them. CDR3 sequence (DNA): TGTGCCAGCAGTTCCCCGGCCGACTCTGGGGCCAACGTCCTGACTTTC. Protein product: CASSSPADSGANVLTF.

V and J are TRBV6-1 and TRBJ2-7; D is undetermined. The CDR3 runs 12 residues. Per the germline V gene, CDR1 is MNHNS and CDR2 is SASEGT. With 5 bases removed from V and 4 bases from J, the gap between germline ends came to 9 bases. DNA of the CDR3: TGTGCCAGCAGTTTGGACCAGTACGAGCAGTACTTC. Translation gives CASSLDQYEQYF.

This chain connects TRBV2 to TRBJ2-1; the match to TRBD2 covers 12 bases. The CDR3 sequence is 12 residues long. Germline-derived CDR1 and CDR2 are SNHLY and FYNNEI. The J segment lost 15 bases and the V segment lost 4 bases, leaving 4 bases of the junction unmatched. The CDR3 coding sequence is TGTGCCAGCAGTGGACTAGCGGGAGTTCTGTTCTTC. This gives the protein CASSGLAGVLFF.

The chain is built from TRBV5-1 and TRBJ2-7; D is unresolved. The germline V gene has CDR1 SGHRS and CDR2 YFSETQ. Trimming removed 1 base at V and 3 bases at J, with 8 bases between. The CDR3 is 13 residues long. CDR3 in DNA: TGCGCCAGCAGCTTGTCCTCAGGCTACGAGCAGTACTTC. This gives the protein CASSLSSGYEQYF. The whole variable domain, filled in from reference TRBV5-1 and TRBJ2-7, reads KAGVTQTPRYLIKTRGQQVTLSCSPISGHRSVSWYQQTPGQGLQFLFEYFSETQRNKGNFPGRFSGRQFSNSRSEMNVSTLELGDSALYLCASSLSSGYEQYFGPGTRLTVT.

This clone was detected many times. The chain recombines TRBV4-2 with TRBJ1-4, with D uncertain. In germline, CDR1 is LGHNA, CDR2 YNFKEQ. Trimming shortened V by 1 base and J by 0 bases, and 12 bases separated the two germline ends. There are 17 residues in the CDR3. CDR3 sequence: CASSQASTLSTNEKLFF. CDR3 bases: TGTGCCAGCAGCCAAGCTAGTACGCTCTCAACTAATGAAAAACTGTTTTTT.

This clone was observed a single time. This chain uses TRBV28 with TRBJ1-5; the match to TRBD1 covers 8 bases. CDR1 is MDHEN, CDR2 SYDVKM, per germline. The CDR3 is made up of 15 amino acids. Trimming cost V 4 bases and J 6 bases; bases outside gene matches: 8. The CDR3 sequence is CASSSRTGTLQPQHF. CDR3 bases: TGTGCCAGCAGTTCCCGGACAGGGACGCTTCAGCCCCAGCATTTT.

In its sample, this clone was seen a few times. This chain connects TRBV28 to TRBJ1-1; unclear D gene. In germline, CDR1 is MDHEN, CDR2 SYDVKM. The length of the CDR3 is 18 residues. V dropped 2 bases and J dropped 2 bases, with 21 bases sitting between them. CDR3 sequence reads: CASSLPRSLRRPNTEAFF. CDR3 coding DNA: TGTGCCAGCAGTTTACCTCGCTCGCTTCGGCGGCCCAACACTGAAGCTTTCTTT.

In this sample, this clone turned up many times. The rearrangement uses TRBV27 and TRBJ1-2; 9 bases match TRBD1. This CDR3 has 15 residues. Germline lookup yields CDR1 MNHEY and CDR2 SMNVEV (reference sequence). V lost 4 bases, J lost 4 bases, and 7 bases stayed unmatched. The CDR3, as DNA: TGTGCCAGCAGTTGGGGACAGGGAGGTGCCTATGGCTACACCTTC. Protein product: CASSWGQGGAYGYTF.